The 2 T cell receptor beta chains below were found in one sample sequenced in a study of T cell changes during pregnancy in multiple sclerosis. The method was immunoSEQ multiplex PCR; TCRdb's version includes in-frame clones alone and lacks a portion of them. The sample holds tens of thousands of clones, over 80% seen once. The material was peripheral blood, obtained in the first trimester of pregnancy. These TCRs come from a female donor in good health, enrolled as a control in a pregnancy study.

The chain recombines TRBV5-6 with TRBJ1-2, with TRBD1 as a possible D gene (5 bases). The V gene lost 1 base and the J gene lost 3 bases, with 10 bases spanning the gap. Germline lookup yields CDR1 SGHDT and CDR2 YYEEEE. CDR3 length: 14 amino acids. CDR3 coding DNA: TGTGCCAGCAGCTTGACGACAGACTACTATGGCTACACCTTC. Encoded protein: CASSLTTDYYGYTF.

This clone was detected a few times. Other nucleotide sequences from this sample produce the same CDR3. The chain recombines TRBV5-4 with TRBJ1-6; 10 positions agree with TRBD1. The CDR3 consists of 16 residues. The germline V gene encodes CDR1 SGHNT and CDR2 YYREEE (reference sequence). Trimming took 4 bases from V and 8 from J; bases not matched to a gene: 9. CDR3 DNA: TGTGCCAGCAGCCCCATAGACAGGGGGCCGGATTCACCCCTCCACTTT. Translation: CASSPIDRGPDSPLHF.